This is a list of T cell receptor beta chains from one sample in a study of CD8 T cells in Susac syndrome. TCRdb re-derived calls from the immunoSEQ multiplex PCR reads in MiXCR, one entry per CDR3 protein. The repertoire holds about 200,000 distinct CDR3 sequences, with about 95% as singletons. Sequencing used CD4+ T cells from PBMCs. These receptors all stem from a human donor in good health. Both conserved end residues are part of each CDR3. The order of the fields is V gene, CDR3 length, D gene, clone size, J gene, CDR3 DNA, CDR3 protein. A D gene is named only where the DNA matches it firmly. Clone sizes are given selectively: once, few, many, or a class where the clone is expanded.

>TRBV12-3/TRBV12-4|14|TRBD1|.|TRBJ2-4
TGTGCCAGCAGTCCAGGACAGGGCATAGACATTCAGTACTTC
CASSPGQGIDIQYF
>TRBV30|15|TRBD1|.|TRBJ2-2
TGTGCCTGGAGGGCCCAGGGACAGGGCATCGGGGAGCTGTTTTTT
CAWRAQGQGIGELFF
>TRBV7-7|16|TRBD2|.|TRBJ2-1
TGTGCTAGCAGCCAGGATCTAGCGGCCTACGGTAATGAGCAGTTCTTC
CASSQDLAAYGNEQFF
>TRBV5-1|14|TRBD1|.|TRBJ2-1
TGCGCCAGCAGCGTGGACAGGGAGTTTGGGGAGCAGTTCTTC
CASSVDREFGEQFF
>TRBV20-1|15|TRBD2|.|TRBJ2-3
TGCAGTGCTAGGGGAGCGGGAGGGCCAACAGATACGCAGTATTTT
CSARGAGGPTDTQYF
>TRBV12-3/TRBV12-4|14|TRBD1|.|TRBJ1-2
TGTGCCAGCAGGACGGACAGGGAGTTTGGGGGCTACACCTTC
CASRTDREFGGYTF
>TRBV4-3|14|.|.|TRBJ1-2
TGCGCCAGCAGCCAAGGGACCCAACCCTATGGCTACACCTTC
CASSQGTQPYGYTF
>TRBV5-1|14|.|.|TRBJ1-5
TGCGCCAGCAGCCCAGGAACAAGCAATCAGCCCCAGCATTTT
CASSPGTSNQPQHF
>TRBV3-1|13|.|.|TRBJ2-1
TGTGCCAGCAGCCTGGACTCAAAGTGGGAGCAGTTCTTC
CASSLDSKWEQFF
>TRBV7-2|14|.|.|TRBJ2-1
TGTGCCAGTTGTAAGGGTCTGATAGCCGATGAGCAGTTCTTC
CASCKGLIADEQFF
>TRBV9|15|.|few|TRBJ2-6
TGTGCCAGCAGCGTAGGTGGCTCTGGGGCCAACGTCCTGACTTTC
CASSVGGSGANVLTF
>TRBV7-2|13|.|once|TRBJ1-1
TGTGCCAGCAGCTTAGGCGGGCAGACTGAAGCTTTCTTT
CASSLGGQTEAFF
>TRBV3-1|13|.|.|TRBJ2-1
TGTGCCAGCAGCCATTTAGCGATCCATGAGCAGTTCTTC
CASSHLAIHEQFF
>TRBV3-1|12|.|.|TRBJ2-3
TGTGCCAGCAGCCGCCTTCTAGATACGCAGTATTTT
CASSRLLDTQYF
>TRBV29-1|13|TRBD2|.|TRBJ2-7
TGCAGCGTTGGTGGCGGGGGGGCCTACGAGCAGTACTTC
CSVGGGGAYEQYF
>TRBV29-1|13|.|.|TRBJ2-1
TGCAGCGTTGAAGGCCTCCCCTACAATGAGCAGTTCTTC
CSVEGLPYNEQFF
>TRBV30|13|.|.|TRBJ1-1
TGTGCCTGGTGGTGGGGGTCGAACACTGAAGCTTTCTTT
CAWWWGSNTEAFF
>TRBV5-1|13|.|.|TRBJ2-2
TGCGCCAGCAGCGCTGGACCTGACGGGGAGCTGTTTTTT
CASSAGPDGELFF
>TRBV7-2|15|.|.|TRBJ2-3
TGTGCCAGCAGCTCTGGCGGGGAAATGGGAGATACGCAGTATTTT
CASSSGGEMGDTQYF
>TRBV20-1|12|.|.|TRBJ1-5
TGCAGTGCTAGAATAGGGGCCCGGCCCCAGCATTTT
CSARIGARPQHF
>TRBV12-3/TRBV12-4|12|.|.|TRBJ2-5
TGTGCCAGCAGTTTTGAGGGTCAGACCCAGTACTTC
CASSFEGQTQYF
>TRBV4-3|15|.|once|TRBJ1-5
TGCGCCAGCAGCCTGACAGGAGATAGCAATCAGCCCCAGCATTTT
CASSLTGDSNQPQHF
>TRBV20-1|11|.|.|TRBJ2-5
TGCAGTGCTAGAGAATCCCTCTACCAGTACTTC
CSARESLYQYF
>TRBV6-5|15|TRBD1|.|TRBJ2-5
TGTGCCAGCAGTCCCTGGGACAGGGGGCGAGAGACCCAGTACTTC
CASSPWDRGRETQYF
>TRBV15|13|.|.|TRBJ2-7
TGTGCCACCAGCAGAGATTTAAGCTACGAGCAGTACTTC
CATSRDLSYEQYF
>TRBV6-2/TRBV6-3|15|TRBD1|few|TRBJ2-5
TGTGCCAGCAGTTACTCGAAACAGGGGATCCAGACCCAGTACTTC
CASSYSKQGIQTQYF
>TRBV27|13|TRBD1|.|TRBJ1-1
TGTGCCACTACAGCTAAGGGGGCGACTGAAGCTTTCTTT
CATTAKGATEAFF
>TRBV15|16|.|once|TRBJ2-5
TGTGCCACCAGCATCCTCGGGGTTACGGGGGAAGAGACCCAGTACTTC
CATSILGVTGEETQYF
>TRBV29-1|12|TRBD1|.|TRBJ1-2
TGCAGCGTTGCAGGGGGCGACTATGGCTACACCTTC
CSVAGGDYGYTF
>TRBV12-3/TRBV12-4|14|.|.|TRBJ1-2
TGTGCCAGCAGCCGATGGCAGAGTAACTATGGCTACACCTTC
CASSRWQSNYGYTF
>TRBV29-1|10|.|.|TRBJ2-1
TGCAGCGTTGGTCTCCGTGAGCAGTTCTTC
CSVGLREQFF
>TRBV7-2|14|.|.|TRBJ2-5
TGTGCCAGCAGCTTACCCACAGGGCGAGAGACCCAGTACTTC
CASSLPTGRETQYF
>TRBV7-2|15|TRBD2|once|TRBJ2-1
TGTGCCAGCAGCTTAGAGTCGCGGCGGGGGGCAGGGCAGTTCTTC
CASSLESRRGAGQFF
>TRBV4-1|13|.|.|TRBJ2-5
TGCGCCAGCAGCCAAACCCCGACAGCGTCAAAGTACTTC
CASSQTPTASKYF
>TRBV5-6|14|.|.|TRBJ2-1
TGTGCCAGCAGCCTGGACATTGCCGGGGATGAGCAGTTCTTC
CASSLDIAGDEQFF
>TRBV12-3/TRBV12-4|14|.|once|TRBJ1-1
TGTGCCAGCAGTTTTTCTGGGGGTGGCACTGAAGCTTTCTTT
CASSFSGGGTEAFF
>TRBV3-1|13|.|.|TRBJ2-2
TGTGCCAGCAGCCAAGTGGGCACCGGGGAGCTGTTTTTT
CASSQVGTGELFF
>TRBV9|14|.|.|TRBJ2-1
TGTGCCAGCACTCGCCAGACATCCTACAATGAGCAGTTCTTC
CASTRQTSYNEQFF
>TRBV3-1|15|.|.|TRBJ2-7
TGTGCCAGCAGCCAAGTCGCTTCAGGGGGGGGAGAGCAGTACTTC
CASSQVASGGGEQYF
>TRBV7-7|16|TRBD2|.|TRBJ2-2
TGTGCTAGCACCAACCGACTAGCGGGAGTTCCCGGGGAGCTGTTTTTT
CASTNRLAGVPGELFF
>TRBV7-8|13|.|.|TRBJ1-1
TGTGCCAGCAGCTTAGCGGTGCCCACTGAAGCTTTCTTT
CASSLAVPTEAFF
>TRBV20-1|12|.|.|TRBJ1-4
TGCAGTGCTTCCGGTTCTTATGAAAAACTGTTTTTT
CSASGSYEKLFF
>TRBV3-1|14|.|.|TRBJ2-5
TGTGCCAGCAGCCAAGTCGAAGGTCTGGAGACCCAGTACTTC
CASSQVEGLETQYF
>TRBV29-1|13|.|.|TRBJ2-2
TGCAGCGCTCAGTGGACCGGGACCGGGGAGCTGTTTTTT
CSAQWTGTGELFF
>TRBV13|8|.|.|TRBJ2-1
TGTGCCAGCAGCTTCCAGTTCTTC
CASSFQFF
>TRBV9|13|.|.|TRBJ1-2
TGTGCCAGCAGCTCGGGGGGGCGAATGGGCTACACCTTC
CASSSGGRMGYTF
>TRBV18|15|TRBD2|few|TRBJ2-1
TGTGCCAGCTCACCGGGACTAGCGTCCTACAATGAGCAGTTCTTC
CASSPGLASYNEQFF
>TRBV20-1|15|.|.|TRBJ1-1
TGCAGTGCCCATAAACCGGAAAGCGGAAGTCTTGAAGCTTTCTTT
CSAHKPESGSLEAFF